Listed below are T cell receptor beta chains from one sample, sequenced in a study of T cells after yellow fever vaccination. TCRdb ran MiXCR on the 5' RACE reads and lists one entry per CDR3 protein. The sample lists around 530,000 distinct CDR3 sequences; roughly a sixth were seen once. This material consisted of PBMCs, taken more than 4 days after the first yellow fever vaccination. Every receptor here comes from a man between 18 and 29 years old who received the YFV17D yellow fever vaccine. Each CDR3 is given without its conserved first and last residue.

length	V	J	CDR3
14	TRBV4-1	TRBJ2-1	ASSQDGHNSYNEQF
13	TRBV12-3/TRBV12-4	TRBJ1-1	ASSGTGGWNTEAF
12	TRBV11-2	TRBJ2-6	ASRGGTGANVLT
11	TRBV18	TRBJ1-4	ASSPGPDEKLF
12	TRBV4-2	TRBJ1-1	ASSHQDRATEAF
14	TRBV5-6	TRBJ1-6	ASSLVWTGVGSPLH
12	TRBV4-2	TRBJ1-2	ASSQVDQNYGYT
11	TRBV7-9	TRBJ2-1	ASSSERYNEQF
13	TRBV5-1	TRBJ2-1	ASSLAPGVGDEQF
12	TRBV6-1	TRBJ2-5	ASSRRTTEETQY
12	TRBV7-7	TRBJ2-5	ASSLGQGTQTQY
12	TRBV29-1	TRBJ2-7	SVESRGEAYEQY
13	TRBV6-2/TRBV6-3	TRBJ2-2	ASSSVKGPTGELF
14	TRBV7-2	TRBJ2-3	ASSLLAGVRTDTQY
12	TRBV4-3	TRBJ1-1	ASSQDRGSTEAF
14	TRBV13	TRBJ2-5	ASSGRDRGQKETQY
12	TRBV3-1	TRBJ2-3	ASSHSLWADTQY
13	TRBV6-1	TRBJ1-1	ASREGSATGTEAF
15	TRBV4-1	TRBJ2-2	ASSQGQGALYTGELF
19	TRBV4-1	TRBJ2-3	ASSRQRRAASFAFSPDTQY
14	TRBV6-1	TRBJ1-1	ASSLDSRGGVPEAF
13	TRBV30	TRBJ2-3	AWSATTSGTDTQY
13	TRBV7-2	TRBJ2-3	ASSLYHISTDTQY
12	TRBV20-1	TRBJ1-6	SARDAGTGGPLH
12	TRBV4-3	TRBJ1-1	ASSHADRGTEAF
15	TRBV7-2	TRBJ2-3	ASSPPGLAGGGDTQY
14	TRBV20-1	TRBJ1-1	SARAPRPDRNAEAF
13	TRBV27	TRBJ1-5	ASSLDRGKGSPQH
14	TRBV6-1	TRBJ1-5	ASSEAGPYSNQPQH